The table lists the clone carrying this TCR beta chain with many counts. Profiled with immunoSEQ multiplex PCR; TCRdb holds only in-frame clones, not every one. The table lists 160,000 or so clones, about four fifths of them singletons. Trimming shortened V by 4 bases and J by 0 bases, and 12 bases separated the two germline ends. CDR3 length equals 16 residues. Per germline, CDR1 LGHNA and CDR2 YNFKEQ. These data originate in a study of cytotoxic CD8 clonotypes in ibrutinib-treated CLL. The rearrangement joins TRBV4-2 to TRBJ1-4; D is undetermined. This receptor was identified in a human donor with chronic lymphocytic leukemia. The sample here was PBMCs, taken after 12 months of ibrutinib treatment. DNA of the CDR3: TGTGCCAGCAGCCCCAGGACCCAAACAACTAATGAAAAACTGTTTTTT. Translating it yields CASSPRTQTTNEKLFF.